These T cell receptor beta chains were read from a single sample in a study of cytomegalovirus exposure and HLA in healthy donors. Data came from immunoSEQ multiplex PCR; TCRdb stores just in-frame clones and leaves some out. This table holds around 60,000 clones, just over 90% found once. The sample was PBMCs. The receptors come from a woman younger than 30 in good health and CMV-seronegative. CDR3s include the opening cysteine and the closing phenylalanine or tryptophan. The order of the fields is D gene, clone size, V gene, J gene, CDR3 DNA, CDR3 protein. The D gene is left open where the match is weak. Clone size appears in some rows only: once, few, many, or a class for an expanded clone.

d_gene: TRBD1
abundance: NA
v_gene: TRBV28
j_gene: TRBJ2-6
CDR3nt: TGTGCCAGCAGTTTCAGACAGGGGAGTCCCGGGGCCAACGTCCTGACTTTC
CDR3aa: CASSFRQGSPGANVLTF

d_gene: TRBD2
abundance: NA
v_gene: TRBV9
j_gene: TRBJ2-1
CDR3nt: TGTGCCAGCAGCGTAGAGTCTAGCGGCTATGTTACTGAGCAGTTCTTC
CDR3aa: CASSVESSGYVTEQFF

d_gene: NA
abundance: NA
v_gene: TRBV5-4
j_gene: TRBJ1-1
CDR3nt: TGTGCCAGCAGCGCAAAGGGGGGGGTTAGCTCCCCAAACACTGAAGCTTTCTTT
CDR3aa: CASSAKGGVSSPNTEAFF

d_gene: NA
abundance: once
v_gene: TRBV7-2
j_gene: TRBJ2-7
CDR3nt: TGTGCCAGCAGCCAGGGACTCCTCTACTACGAGCAGTACTTC
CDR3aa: CASSQGLLYYEQYF

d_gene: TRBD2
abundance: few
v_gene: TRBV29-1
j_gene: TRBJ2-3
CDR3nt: TGCAGCGTTTCGTCAGTTTCTAGCGGGAGAAGTGGTACGCAGTATTTT
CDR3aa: CSVSSVSSGRSGTQYF

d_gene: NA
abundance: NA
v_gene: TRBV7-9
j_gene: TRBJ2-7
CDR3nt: TGTGCCAGCAGCTCTGTCTCGGACGAGCAGTACTTC
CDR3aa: CASSSVSDEQYF

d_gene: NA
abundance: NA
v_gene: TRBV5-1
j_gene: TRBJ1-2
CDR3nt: TGCGCCAGCAGCTTGGGAGGGTACTACACCTTC
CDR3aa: CASSLGGYYTF

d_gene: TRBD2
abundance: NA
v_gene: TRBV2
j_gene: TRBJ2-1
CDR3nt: TGTGCCAGCAGTGAACTAGCGGGGGAGTACAATGAGCAGTTCTTC
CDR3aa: CASSELAGEYNEQFF

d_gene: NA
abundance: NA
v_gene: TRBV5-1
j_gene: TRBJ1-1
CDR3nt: TGCGCCAGCAGCTCAAAAGATGGGGTAGGAGTAGGGGGTAGGACTGAAGCTTTCTTT
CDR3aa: CASSSKDGVGVGGRTEAFF

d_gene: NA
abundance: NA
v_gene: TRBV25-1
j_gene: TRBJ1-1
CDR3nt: TGTGCCAGCAGTGACCCAGGGCGGACTGAAGCTTTCTTT
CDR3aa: CASSDPGRTEAFF

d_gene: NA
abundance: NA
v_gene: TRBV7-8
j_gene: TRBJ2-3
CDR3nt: TGTGCCAGCAGCCTCCGGGTGGGAGCCGATACGCAGTATTTT
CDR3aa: CASSLRVGADTQYF

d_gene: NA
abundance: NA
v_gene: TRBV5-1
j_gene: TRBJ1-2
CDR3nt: TGCGCCAGCAGCTTGGTTCCAGGGTACTATGGCTACACCTTC
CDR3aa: CASSLVPGYYGYTF

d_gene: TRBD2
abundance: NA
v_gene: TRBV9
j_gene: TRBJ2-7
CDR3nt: TGTGCCAGCAGCCTCAAGCCTTCTAGACTAGCGGACTCCTACGAGCAGTACTTC
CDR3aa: CASSLKPSRLADSYEQYF

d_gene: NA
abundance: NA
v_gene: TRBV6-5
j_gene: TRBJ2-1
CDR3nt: TGTGCCAGCAGTGATGTCCGGTACAATGAGCAGTTCTTC
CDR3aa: CASSDVRYNEQFF

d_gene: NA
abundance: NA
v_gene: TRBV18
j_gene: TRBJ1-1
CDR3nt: TGTGCCAGCTCACCACTGCAGGGTCGGGACACTGAAGCTTTCTTT
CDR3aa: CASSPLQGRDTEAFF

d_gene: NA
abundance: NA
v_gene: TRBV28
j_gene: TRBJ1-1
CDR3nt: TGTGCCAGCAGTAGCGACAGGTCGACTGAAGCTTTCTTT
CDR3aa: CASSSDRSTEAFF